Listed here are 8 T cell receptor beta chains from one sample, sequenced in a study of blood T cell repertoires in COVID-19. Using immunoSEQ multiplex PCR, the repertoire was profiled, and TCRdb retains in-frame clones only, with some absent. Of roughly 130,000 clones listed, 80% are singletons. The source material was peripheral blood. The receptors shown here come from a man in his sixties or seventies with acute or convalescent COVID-19.

This clone was observed once. CDR3 residues: CASSLLAGDYEQYF. The CDR3 nucleotides are TGTGCCAGCAGCTTACTAGCGGGGGACTACGAGCAGTACTTC. The rearrangement links TRBV7-9 to TRBJ2-7; 10 bases align to TRBD2. V dropped 2 bases and J dropped 3; count of bases not matched to a gene: 1. Germline loops: CDR1 SEHNR, CDR2 FQNEAQ (reference sequence). The CDR3 length is 14 residues.

The rearrangement uses TRBV5-1 and TRBJ1-1; tentatively, D is TRBD1 (5 bases). There are 12 residues in the CDR3. The germline V gene encodes CDR1 SGHRS and CDR2 YFSETQ. Trimming left V 0 bases short and J 11 bases short, with 11 bases between. The CDR3, as DNA: TGCGCCAGCAGCTTGGCCGGAGGGGCCGCTTTCTTT. Its translation is CASSLAGGAAFF. The full variable domain, rest sourced from reference TRBV5-1 and TRBJ1-1, is KAGVTQTPRYLIKTRGQQVTLSCSPISGHRSVSWYQQTPGQGLQFLFEYFSETQRNKGNFPGRFSGRQFSNSRSEMNVSTLELGDSALYLCASSLAGGAAFFGQGTRLTVV.

The J gene is TRBJ2-3, the V gene TRBV6-6; TRBD2 agrees at 9 bases. Trimming at V came to 5 bases and at J to 8 bases, leaving 17 bases not matched to a gene. The germline CDR1 and CDR2 sequences are MNHNY and SVGAGI (reference sequence). The CDR3 has 17 amino acids. DNA for the CDR3: TGTGCCAGCAGTCTCTCCCGTGGAGCGGGGGGCGAAGGTACGCAGTATTTT. It encodes CASSLSRGAGGEGTQYF.

Comment on this clone: In the same sample, other DNA sequences code for this CDR3. V is TRBV7-9 and J is TRBJ1-2; D ambiguous. The CDR3 totals 13 residues. Trimming took 5 bases from V and 0 from J, leaving 7 bases between them. CDR1 is SEHNR, CDR2 FQNEAQ, per germline (reference sequence). The chain's CDR3 is CASSEQANYGYTF. In nucleotides, the CDR3 is TGTGCCAGCAGCGAACAAGCTAACTATGGCTACACCTTC.

CDR3 region: CASSPLAGGRTLYQETQYF. In DNA form, the CDR3 reads TGCGCCAGCAGCCCACTAGCGGGGGGACGTACCTTGTACCAAGAGACCCAGTACTTC. This chain connects TRBV5-1 to TRBJ2-5, with 12 bases aligning to TRBD2. Germline V gene sequence: CDR1 SGHRS, CDR2 YFSETQ. The V gene end was trimmed by 4 bases and the J gene end by 0 bases; junction bases not matched to a gene: 13. This CDR3 spans 19 amino acids.

V and J are TRBV4-1 and TRBJ2-7; 7 bases map to TRBD1. This CDR3 spans 15 amino acids. CDR1 is MGHRA and CDR2 is YSYEKL in the germline V gene. After removal of 4 bases from V and 2 bases from J, the junction contained 8 bases not matched to a gene. The CDR3, as DNA: TGCGCCAGCAGCCCCAGGCTAGGGGGCCCCTACGAGCAGTACTTC. Its protein is CASSPRLGGPYEQYF.

This sequence joins TRBV9 and TRBJ1-1; the match to TRBD1 covers 10 bases. V gave up 5 bases and J gave up 5 bases; unmatched junction bases: 3. The germline V gene has CDR1 SGDLS and CDR2 YYNGEE. The CDR3 consists of 13 residues. The DNA for the CDR3 is TGTGCCAGCAGAGGACAGGGGGGAACTGAAGCTTTCTTT. Protein sequence: CASRGQGGTEAFF.

The V gene is TRBV20-1, the J gene TRBJ2-5; a weak D match, TRBD1 (7 bases). V dropped 5 bases and J dropped 14 bases, with 18 bases sitting between them. CDR1 and CDR2 from the germline V gene are DFQATT and SNEGSKA (reference sequence). The CDR3 extends over 11 amino acids. The CDR3 protein is CSAADAGGIYF. CDR3 nucleotide sequence: TGCAGTGCTGCTGATGCAGGGGGGATATACTTC.